The rows below give T cell receptor beta chains drawn from one sample of a study of Graves' ophthalmopathy and Graves' hyperthyroidism. MiXCR, run by TCRdb on the multiplex PCR reads, gives a single entry per CDR3 protein. Of around 1.1 million distinct CDR3 sequences listed, approximately 35% are singletons. The sample taken for sequencing was peripheral blood or thyroid tissue (not recorded which). Source of these receptors: an adult man with Graves' hyperthyroidism. Each CDR3 is given with its conserved first and last residue. Fields, in order: V gene, CDR3 length, J gene, CDR3 protein.

v_call: TRBV25-1
cdr3_length: 12
j_call: TRBJ2-7
cdr3_aa: CASSETTVEQYF

v_call: TRBV5-6
cdr3_length: 15
j_call: TRBJ1-1
cdr3_aa: CASSLVATMNTEAFF

v_call: TRBV6-5
cdr3_length: 15
j_call: TRBJ2-5
cdr3_aa: CASSYSGQGLETQYF

v_call: TRBV30
cdr3_length: 11
j_call: TRBJ1-1
cdr3_aa: CAWSGETEAFF

v_call: TRBV19
cdr3_length: 16
j_call: TRBJ1-5
cdr3_aa: CASSIQSPPGNQPQHF

v_call: TRBV7-6
cdr3_length: 15
j_call: TRBJ2-7
cdr3_aa: CASSFGTGETYEQYF

v_call: TRBV10-3
cdr3_length: 15
j_call: TRBJ2-2
cdr3_aa: CASSPDFRVTGELFF

v_call: TRBV4-3
cdr3_length: 13
j_call: TRBJ1-2
cdr3_aa: CASSQGGNYGYTF

v_call: TRBV20-1
cdr3_length: 13
j_call: TRBJ2-7
cdr3_aa: CSARGSEGYEQYF

v_call: TRBV7-9
cdr3_length: 13
j_call: TRBJ2-7
cdr3_aa: CASSYRGNYEQYF

v_call: TRBV20-1
cdr3_length: 20
j_call: TRBJ2-6
cdr3_aa: CSARKTGNTGELGGANVLTF

v_call: TRBV5-6
cdr3_length: 17
j_call: TRBJ1-6
cdr3_aa: CASSLEGPNSYNSPLHF

v_call: TRBV29-1
cdr3_length: 13
j_call: TRBJ2-5
cdr3_aa: CSAGGRIQETQYF

v_call: TRBV20-1
cdr3_length: 11
j_call: TRBJ1-1
cdr3_aa: CSAGSHGEAFF

v_call: TRBV7-2
cdr3_length: 15
j_call: TRBJ2-2
cdr3_aa: CASSLVGTSRGELFF

v_call: TRBV10-1
cdr3_length: 19
j_call: TRBJ2-2
cdr3_aa: CASRPQPGGPGADTGELFF

v_call: TRBV25-1
cdr3_length: 17
j_call: TRBJ2-7
cdr3_aa: CASSEPGLAGRYDEQYF

v_call: TRBV20-1
cdr3_length: 17
j_call: TRBJ1-5
cdr3_aa: CSASSTQNRYSNQPQHF

v_call: TRBV5-1
cdr3_length: 18
j_call: TRBJ1-4
cdr3_aa: CASSLASTGGPTNEKLFF

v_call: TRBV5-1
cdr3_length: 15
j_call: TRBJ1-5
cdr3_aa: CASSPGQFANQPQHF

v_call: TRBV10-3
cdr3_length: 12
j_call: TRBJ2-7
cdr3_aa: CATSEGVGEQYF

v_call: TRBV7-9
cdr3_length: 14
j_call: TRBJ2-3
cdr3_aa: CASSFNRVTDTQYF

v_call: TRBV29-1
cdr3_length: 13
j_call: TRBJ1-5
cdr3_aa: CSSRRTDNQPQHF

v_call: TRBV9
cdr3_length: 14
j_call: TRBJ2-7
cdr3_aa: CASSVGRNHYEQYF

v_call: TRBV7-2
cdr3_length: 15
j_call: TRBJ2-7
cdr3_aa: CASSSRGDFQYEQYF

v_call: TRBV20-1
cdr3_length: 13
j_call: TRBJ2-7
cdr3_aa: CSVLDPQGDEQYF

v_call: TRBV2
cdr3_length: 15
j_call: TRBJ2-7
cdr3_aa: CASTPGPGHVYEQYF

v_call: TRBV6-5
cdr3_length: 14
j_call: TRBJ1-2
cdr3_aa: CASIGTAANYGYTF

v_call: TRBV20-1
cdr3_length: 15
j_call: TRBJ2-7
cdr3_aa: CSAPRPQGTNYEQYF

v_call: TRBV28
cdr3_length: 15
j_call: TRBJ1-4
cdr3_aa: CASSSNRDRDEKLFF

v_call: TRBV7-3
cdr3_length: 14
j_call: TRBJ1-1
cdr3_aa: CASRTGARDTEAFF

v_call: TRBV7-1
cdr3_length: 16
j_call: TRBJ2-7
cdr3_aa: CASSSPASGASYEQYF

v_call: TRBV20-1
cdr3_length: 14
j_call: TRBJ1-4
cdr3_aa: CSASRTGSREKLFF

v_call: TRBV2
cdr3_length: 12
j_call: TRBJ1-1
cdr3_aa: CASNPRDREAFF

v_call: TRBV10-3
cdr3_length: 17
j_call: TRBJ2-5
cdr3_aa: CAISPTHRTSGGETQYF

v_call: TRBV12-3/TRBV12-4
cdr3_length: 13
j_call: TRBJ2-5
cdr3_aa: CASSSEGAETQYF

v_call: TRBV29-1
cdr3_length: 10
j_call: TRBJ1-1
cdr3_aa: CSAKNTEAFF

v_call: TRBV19
cdr3_length: 16
j_call: TRBJ2-2
cdr3_aa: CASRARGRTNTGELFF

v_call: TRBV28
cdr3_length: 16
j_call: TRBJ2-5
cdr3_aa: CASSSSRDRGRETQYF

v_call: TRBV25-1
cdr3_length: 13
j_call: TRBJ1-2
cdr3_aa: CASSGQGEGGYTF

v_call: TRBV7-8
cdr3_length: 14
j_call: TRBJ2-7
cdr3_aa: CASSPDPRPYEQYF